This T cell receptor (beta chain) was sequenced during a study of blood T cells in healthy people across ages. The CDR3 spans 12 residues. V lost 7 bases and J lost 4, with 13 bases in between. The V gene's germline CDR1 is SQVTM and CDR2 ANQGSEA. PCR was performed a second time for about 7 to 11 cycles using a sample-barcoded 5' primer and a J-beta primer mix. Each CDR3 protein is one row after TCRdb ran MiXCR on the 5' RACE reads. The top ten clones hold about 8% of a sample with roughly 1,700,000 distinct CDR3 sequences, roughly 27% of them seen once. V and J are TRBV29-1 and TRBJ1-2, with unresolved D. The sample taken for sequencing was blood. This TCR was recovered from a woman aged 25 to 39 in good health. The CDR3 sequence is CSARETTYGYTF. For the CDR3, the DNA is TGCAGCGCGAGGGAGACAACCTATGGCTACACCTTC.